These 27 T cell receptor beta chains originate from one sample sequenced in a study of human T cells and chemical hapten exposure. Time point in this sample: patch test 1, 2 weeks after DPC sensitization. As to treatment: therapeutic diphenylcyclopropenone sensitization with weekly scalp DPC. TCRdb re-analysed the RACE reads in MiXCR, keeping a single row per CDR3 protein. The table includes tens of thousands of distinct CDR3 sequences, approximately 12% detected once. Sequences were derived from whole blood, sampled in connection with sensitization to the hapten diphenylcyclopropenone (DPC). These receptors were obtained from a woman aged 60-70 years with alopecia areata. Some clones in this sample may be carry-over from other donors' samples.

A few counts support this clonotype. The chain uses TRBV6-1 and TRBJ1-1; 7 nucleotides agree with TRBD1. The V gene's germline CDR1 is MNHNS and CDR2 SASEGT. The J segment lost 11 bases and the V segment lost 2 bases, leaving 14 bases of the junction unmatched. This CDR3 region has 15 residues. The CDR3 protein is CASSEQDRFGGMAFF. The CDR3 bases are TGTGCCAGCAGTGAACAGGACAGGTTCGGCGGGATGGCTTTCTTT.

CDR3 sequence: CASSLIGGGGTDTQYF. In DNA, the CDR3 is TGTGCCAGCAGCTTGATCGGCGGGGGCGGCACAGATACGCAGTATTTT. The chain joins TRBV7-3 to TRBJ2-3; D perhaps matches TRBD2 (7 bases). V dropped 3 bases and J dropped 1 base, with 14 bases sitting between them. Germline CDR1 is SGHTA and CDR2 is FQGTGA. The CDR3 is made up of 16 amino acids.

This clonotype was counted only a few times. A read error may produce the germline difference seen at one junction end. This chain joins TRBV30 and TRBJ2-3, with 8 bases lining up with TRBD1. Per germline, CDR1 GTSNPN and CDR2 SVGIG (reference sequence). CDR3 length: 12 residues. CDR3 sequence: CDWSVGTGMQYF. CDR3 sequence (DNA): TGTGACTGGAGTGTGGGGACAGGCATGCAGTATTTT.

This clonotype showed up many times. The chain is built from TRBV20-1 and TRBJ2-7; TRBD2 agrees at 11 bases. From germline, CDR1 is DFQATT and CDR2 SNEGSKA (reference sequence). Losses at the gene ends were 0 bases for V and 3 bases for J; bases not matched to a gene: 7. This CDR3 has 16 residues. The CDR3 DNA sequence: TGCAGTGCTAGAGACAAGACTAGCGGGGACTTCTACGAGCAGTACTTC. It encodes CSARDKTSGDFYEQYF.

The sample holds a few counts of this clonotype. J is TRBJ2-7 and V is TRBV2; D is unclear. The ends were cut back, 8 bases at V and 5 bases at J, with 13 bases in the middle. CDR1 SNHLY and CDR2 FYNNEI come from the germline V gene. The CDR3 length is 12 residues. CDR3 nucleotide sequence: TGTGCCAGCCGAGTTTTGAGCCACGAGCAGTACTTC. It yields the protein CASRVLSHEQYF.

This clonotype was observed at least ten times. The chain combines TRBV7-6 with TRBJ1-1; D is uncertain. The germline V and J ends were trimmed by 5 bases and 1 base, with 14 bases remaining between them. This CDR3 contains 15 residues. Germline V gives CDR1 SGHVS, CDR2 FNYEAQ. CDR3 in amino acids: CASSPINGPNTEAFF. The CDR3 DNA is TGTGCCAGCAGCCCTATTAACGGCCCGAACACTGAAGCTTTCTTT.

This clonotype was counted at least ten times. DNA of the CDR3: TGCGCCAGCAGCTTGTTTGCGGGGGGGCCGGCGGAGACCCAGTACTTC. Amino acid sequence: CASSLFAGGPAETQYF. The chain is built from TRBV5-1 and TRBJ2-5, with 9 bases lining up with TRBD2. There are 16 residues in the CDR3. Germline CDR1 SGHRS, CDR2 YFSETQ. Trimming took 1 base from V and 5 from J; bases not matched to a gene: 9. The complete variable domain, with remaining parts taken from reference TRBV5-1 and TRBJ2-5, reads KAGVTQTPRYLIKTRGQQVTLSCSPISGHRSVSWYQQTPGQGLQFLFEYFSETQRNKGNFPGRFSGRQFSNSRSEMNVSTLELGDSALYLCASSLFAGGPAETQYFGPGTRLLVL.

The chain is built from TRBV27 and TRBJ1-4; 7 nucleotides agree with TRBD1. This CDR3 has 17 residues. CDR1 is MNHEY and CDR2 is SMNVEV in the germline V gene (reference sequence). Unmatched junction bases numbered 12, after V lost 4 bases and J lost 4 bases. The DNA of the CDR3 is TGTGCCAGCAGTTCCGACGGACAGGCCTACCTTAATGAAAAACTGTTTTTT. Protein product: CASSSDGQAYLNEKLFF.

The chain recombines TRBV28 with TRBJ2-7; tentatively, D is TRBD1 or TRBD2 (5 bases each). This CDR3 has 13 amino acids. Germline loops: CDR1 MDHEN, CDR2 SYDVKM. V was shortened by 4 bases and J by 3 bases, with 10 bases between the two germline ends. CDR3 loop: CASSYGTHYEQYF. Here the CDR3 DNA reads TGTGCCAGCAGTTATGGGACCCACTACGAGCAGTACTTC.

V usage is TRBV7-9 and J usage is TRBJ2-7; tentative D call: TRBD2 (5 bases). V lost 5 bases to trimming and J lost 5 bases, with 10 bases between them. Germline loops: CDR1 SEHNR, CDR2 FQNEAQ (reference sequence). The CDR3 totals 12 residues. CDR3 nucleotide sequence: TGTGCCAGCAGCGCCGCCGGGAACGAGCAGTACTTC. It specifies CASSAAGNEQYF. Full variable domain (remainder filled in from reference TRBV7-9 and TRBJ2-7): DTGVSQNPRHKITKRGQNVTFRCDPISEHNRLYWYRQTLGQGPEFLTYFQNEAQLEKSRLLSDRFSAERPKGSFSTLEIQRTEQGDSAMYLCASSAAGNEQYFGPGTRLTVT.

This clonotype was seen repeatedly, ten times or more. The chain uses TRBV5-4 and TRBJ2-5, with 9 bases matching TRBD2. The V gene's germline CDR1 is SGHNT and CDR2 YYREEE (reference sequence). This CDR3 region has 16 residues. J was trimmed by 7 bases and V by 0 bases; bases with no gene match: 10. CDR3 in amino acids: CASSLAASGVLGTQYF. The CDR3 DNA is TGTGCCAGCAGCTTGGCGGCTAGCGGGGTACTAGGGACCCAGTACTTC. Full variable domain (outside the CDR3, taken from reference TRBV5-4 and TRBJ2-5): ETGVTQSPTHLIKTRGQQVTLRCSSQSGHNTVSWYQQALGQGPQFIFQYYREEENGRGNFPPRFSGLQFPNYSSELNVNALELDDSALYLCASSLAASGVLGTQYFGPGTRLLVL.

This clonotype was seen repeatedly, ten times or more. CDR3 bases: TGCAGCGCAAACCGGGACACCAGGGATGGAGCTTTCTTT. Encoded protein: CSANRDTRDGAFF. V usage is TRBV29-1 and J usage is TRBJ1-1; TRBD1 is a possible D gene (6 bases). The CDR3 consists of 13 residues. CDR1 SQVTM and CDR2 ANQGSEA come from the germline V gene. The germline V and J ends were trimmed by 7 bases and 10 bases, with 22 bases remaining between them.

This clonotype was counted between two and nine times. This chain connects TRBV5-1 to TRBJ2-1, with 7 nucleotides matching TRBD1. After removal of 0 bases from V and 3 bases from J, the junction contained 3 bases not matched to a gene. CDR3 length equals 15 residues. Germline lookup yields CDR1 SGHRS and CDR2 YFSETQ. CDR3 nucleotide sequence: TGCGCCAGCAGCTTGGCCTGGGACAGCTACAATGAGCAGTTCTTC. Its translation: CASSLAWDSYNEQFF.

This chain links TRBV28 with TRBJ2-3; D is unresolved. V gave up 6 bases and J gave up 0 bases, with 7 bases separating them. This CDR3 is 13 amino acids long. Germline values: CDR1 MDHEN, CDR2 SYDVKM. The CDR3 DNA follows: TGTGCCAGCAGCTACCCCAGCACAGATACGCAGTATTTT. Residues: CASSYPSTDTQYF.

This chain joins TRBV20-1 and TRBJ2-7; tentatively, D is TRBD1 or TRBD2 (6 bases each). The ends were cut back, 0 bases at V and 3 bases at J, with 12 bases in the middle. This CDR3 region has 14 residues. The germline V gene has CDR1 DFQATT and CDR2 SNEGSKA (reference sequence). The CDR3 here is CSARDTRGGYEQYF. CDR3 bases: TGCAGTGCTAGAGACACCAGGGGAGGCTACGAGCAGTACTTC.

This chain uses TRBV12-3 or TRBV12-4 with TRBJ1-5; D may be TRBD1 (5 bases). This CDR3 is built from 15 residues. Trimming left V 3 bases short and J 5 bases short, with 14 bases between. DNA for the CDR3: TGTGCCAGCAGTTTTAGGCGGGGGGACCATCAGCCCCAGCATTTT. Residues: CASSFRRGDHQPQHF.

The sample holds many counts of this clonotype. This chain connects TRBV2 to TRBJ1-5; D possibly corresponds to TRBD1 (6 bases). This CDR3 spans 15 amino acids. V lost 6 bases and J 0 bases, leaving 12 bases between the germline ends. Germline V gives CDR1 SNHLY, CDR2 FYNNEI. The CDR3 protein is CASSSDSHSNQPQHF. The DNA for the CDR3 is TGTGCCAGCAGCTCGGACAGTCATAGCAATCAGCCCCAGCATTTT. Combining the CDR3 with reference TRBV2 and TRBJ1-5 gives the whole variable domain EPEVTQTPSHQVTQMGQEVILRCVPISNHLYFYWYRQILGQKVEFLVSFYNNEISEKSEIFDDQFSVERPDGSNFTLKIRSTKLEDSAMYFCASSSDSHSNQPQHFGDGTRLSIL.

This clonotype was counted a few times. The V gene is TRBV11-1, the J gene TRBJ2-5, with D unclear. The CDR3 sequence is 13 residues long. Trimming cost V 5 bases and J 1 base, with 8 bases left between them. The germline gives CDR1 SGHAT, CDR2 FQDESV (reference sequence). CDR3 region: CASSPRIQETQYF. Here the CDR3 DNA reads TGTGCCAGCAGCCCTCGGATCCAAGAGACCCAGTACTTC.

This clonotype was seen ten or more times. The chain recombines TRBV7-2 with TRBJ1-1, with D possibly TRBD1 on 5 matching bases. Deletions cut 1 base from V and 6 bases from J, with 12 bases between. The CDR3 spans 14 residues. Per germline, CDR1 SGHTA and CDR2 FQGNSA. The CDR3 region has the DNA TGTGCCAGCAGCTTAGTCGGGGGTCGGGCTGAAGCTTTCTTT. This sequence encodes CASSLVGGRAEAFF. Drawing the rest from reference TRBV7-2 and TRBJ1-1, the complete variable domain is GAGVSQSPSNKVTEKGKDVELRCDPISGHTALYWYRQSLGQGLEFLIYFQGNSAPDKSGLPSDRFSAERTGGSVSTLTIQRTQQEDSAVYLCASSLVGGRAEAFFGQGTRLTVV.

The chain is built from TRBV18 and TRBJ2-2, with TRBD2 matching over 8 bases. V was clipped by 3 bases and J by 5 bases; unmatched bases: 11. The CDR3 runs to 17 residues. In germline, CDR1 is KGHSH, CDR2 LQKENI. The CDR3 loop reads CASSPPITSGGTGELFF. The CDR3 nucleotides read TGTGCCAGCTCACCGCCCATCACTAGCGGAGGAACCGGGGAGCTGTTTTTT.

The chain joins TRBV4-1 to TRBJ1-5; D call uncertain. Trimming stripped 3 bases from V and 4 bases from J, with 16 bases between. The CDR3 contains 16 residues. Germline V lookup: CDR1 MGHRA, CDR2 YSYEKL. The CDR3 nucleotides read TGCGCCAGCAGCCAGCTGAACATGGTTGGGAATCAGCCCCAGCATTTT. Protein: CASSQLNMVGNQPQHF.

This clonotype showed up many times. The chain links TRBV7-2 to TRBJ2-7; D not certain. The CDR3 covers 15 residues. Trimming removed 0 bases at V and 2 bases at J, with 11 bases between. CDR1 is SGHTA, CDR2 FQGNSA, per germline. The CDR3 nucleotides are TGTGCCAGCAGCTTAGCTAGTGCAAGCGCCTACGAGCAGTACTTC. Encoded protein: CASSLASASAYEQYF.

The gene calls are TRBV10-1 and TRBJ2-1, with a weak D call TRBD1 (5 bases). CDR3 length: 14 amino acids. From germline, CDR1 is WNHNN and CDR2 SYGVQD (reference sequence). V shed 2 bases and J shed 6 bases, with 11 bases lying between them. The CDR3 loop reads CASSEAWQGNEQFF. CDR3 in DNA: TGCGCCAGCAGTGAGGCCTGGCAGGGCAATGAGCAGTTCTTC.

The chain couples TRBV13 to TRBJ1-2; TRBD1 aligns across 12 bases. V lost 4 bases to trimming and J lost 12 bases; unmatched junction nucleotides: 9. There are 14 residues in the CDR3. The germline CDR1 and CDR2 sequences are PRHDT and FYEKMQ (reference sequence). Here the CDR3 DNA reads TGTGCCAGCAGCTATAACCGGGACAGGGGGCATCACACCTTC. This translates into CASSYNRDRGHHTF.

The genes are TRBV12-3 or TRBV12-4 and TRBJ2-2; D is undetermined. The V and J ends lost 7 bases and 1 base respectively, with 4 bases between them. The CDR3 covers 12 residues. The CDR3 sequence: CASIRNTGELFF. For the CDR3, the DNA is TGTGCCAGCATCCGGAACACCGGGGAGCTGTTTTTT.

The J gene is TRBJ2-2, the V gene TRBV19; a weak D match, TRBD1 (5 bases). This CDR3 is built from 12 residues. Between the trimmed V and J ends, which lost 8 bases and 5 bases, there was a span of 9 bases. CDR1 is LNHDA, CDR2 SQIVND, per germline (reference sequence). The CDR3 DNA is TGTGCCAGTGGCAGGGTTACCGGGGAGCTGTTTTTT. Translation gives CASGRVTGELFF.

V and J are TRBV9 and TRBJ1-4; D unresolved. CDR1 is SGDLS and CDR2 is YYNGEE in the germline V gene. The CDR3 runs to 14 residues. V was shortened by 0 bases and J by 0 bases, with 3 bases between the two germline ends. CDR3 region: CASSVDATNEKLFF. Here the CDR3 DNA reads TGTGCCAGCAGCGTAGACGCAACTAATGAAAAACTGTTTTTT.